The 2 T cell receptor beta chains below all came from one sample that was sequenced in a study of T cells in Graves' hyperthyroidism and ophthalmopathy. RNA transcripts provided the source from which TCR beta CDR3 regions were amplified. First-round RT-PCR of the TCR CDR3 relied on the HTBI primer set. TCRdb fed the multiplex PCR reads into MiXCR, producing one record per CDR3 protein. This sample has around 760,000 distinct CDR3 sequences, with approximately 36% found just once. Specimen: blood. All receptors come from a woman between 40 and 50 years old with Graves' hyperthyroidism.

Comment on this clonotype: The junction shows a germline mismatch at one end, possibly a read error. This chain connects TRBV7-2 to TRBJ1-4; the D is unclear. CDR3 length equals 19 residues. In germline, CDR1 is SGHTA, CDR2 FQGNSA. CDR3 loop: CASSQDSSGLSATNEKLFF. CDR3 nucleotide sequence: TGCGCCAGCAGCCAAGATTCATCGGGGTTATCTGCAACTAATGAAAAACTGTTTTTT.

V gene TRBV7-3 combines with J gene TRBJ1-1; possible D gene TRBD1, 6 bases. The ends were cut back, 6 bases at V and 0 bases at J, with 26 bases in the middle. The CDR3 runs to 19 residues. CDR1 SGHTA and CDR2 FQGTGA come from the germline V gene. DNA of the CDR3: TGTGCCAGCAGTCCGATCGCGGGGGGCCCCGTACTCATGAACACTGAAGCTTTCTTT. Protein: CASSPIAGGPVLMNTEAFF.